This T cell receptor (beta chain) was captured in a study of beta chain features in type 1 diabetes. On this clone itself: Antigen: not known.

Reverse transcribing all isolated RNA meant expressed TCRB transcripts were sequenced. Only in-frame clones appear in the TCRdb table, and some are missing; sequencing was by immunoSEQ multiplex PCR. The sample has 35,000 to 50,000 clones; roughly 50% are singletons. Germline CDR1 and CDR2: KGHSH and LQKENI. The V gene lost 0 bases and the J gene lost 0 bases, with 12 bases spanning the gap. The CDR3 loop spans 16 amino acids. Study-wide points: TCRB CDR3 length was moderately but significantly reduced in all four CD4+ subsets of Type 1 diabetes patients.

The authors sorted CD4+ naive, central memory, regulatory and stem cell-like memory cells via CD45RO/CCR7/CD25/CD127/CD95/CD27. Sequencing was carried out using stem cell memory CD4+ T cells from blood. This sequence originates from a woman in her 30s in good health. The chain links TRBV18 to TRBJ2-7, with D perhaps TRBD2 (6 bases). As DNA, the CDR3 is TGTGCCAGCTCACCACCGTCTAGCGCGGGCTCCTACGAGCAGTACTTC. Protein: CASSPPSSAGSYEQYF.